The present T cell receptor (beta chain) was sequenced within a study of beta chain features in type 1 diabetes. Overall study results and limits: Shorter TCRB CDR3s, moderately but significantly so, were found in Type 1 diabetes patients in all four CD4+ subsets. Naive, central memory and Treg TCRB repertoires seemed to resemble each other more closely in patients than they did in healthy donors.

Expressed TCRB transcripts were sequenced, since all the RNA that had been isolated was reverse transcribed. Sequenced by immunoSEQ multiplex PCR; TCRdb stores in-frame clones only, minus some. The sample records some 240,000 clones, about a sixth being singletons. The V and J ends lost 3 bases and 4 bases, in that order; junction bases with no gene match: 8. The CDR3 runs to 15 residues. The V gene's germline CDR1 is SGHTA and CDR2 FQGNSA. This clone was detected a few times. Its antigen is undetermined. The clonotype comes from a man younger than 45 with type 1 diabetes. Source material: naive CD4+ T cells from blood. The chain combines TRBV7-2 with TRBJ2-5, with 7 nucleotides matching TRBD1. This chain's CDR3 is CASSFNRGPGETQYF. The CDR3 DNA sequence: TGTGCCAGCAGCTTCAACAGGGGTCCAGGAGAGACCCAGTACTTC. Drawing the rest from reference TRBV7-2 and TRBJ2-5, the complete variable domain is GAGVSQSPSNKVTEKGKDVELRCDPISGHTALYWYRQSLGQGLEFLIYFQGNSAPDKSGLPSDRFSAERTGGSVSTLTIQRTQQEDSAVYLCASSFNRGPGETQYFGPGTRLLVL.